This T cell receptor (beta chain) was sequenced for a study of blood T cell repertoires in COVID-19. Whole-study context: The United States, Italy and Spain provided the acute and convalescent COVID-19 samples. Sample material is recorded as cDNA or gDNA derived from T cells, B-cell-depleted T cells, or PBMCs.

Sequencing was performed with immunoSEQ multiplex PCR; in TCRdb, only in-frame clones are kept and a portion is missing. In the table there are some 150,000 clones, 84% of which are singletons. Germline V lookup: CDR1 MGHDK, CDR2 SYGVNS. The V segment lost 1 base and the J segment 1 base; nucleotides outside the gene matches: 10. CDR3 length: 18 residues. Material: peripheral blood. This sequence was found in a man aged 70 or older with acute or convalescent COVID-19. This chain links TRBV25-1 with TRBJ2-3, with 8 nucleotides matching TRBD1. In nucleotides, the CDR3 is TGTGCCAGCAGTGAATTCAGAGGCTCAGGGGGCCGCACAGATACGCAGTATTTT. As protein: CASSEFRGSGGRTDTQYF.